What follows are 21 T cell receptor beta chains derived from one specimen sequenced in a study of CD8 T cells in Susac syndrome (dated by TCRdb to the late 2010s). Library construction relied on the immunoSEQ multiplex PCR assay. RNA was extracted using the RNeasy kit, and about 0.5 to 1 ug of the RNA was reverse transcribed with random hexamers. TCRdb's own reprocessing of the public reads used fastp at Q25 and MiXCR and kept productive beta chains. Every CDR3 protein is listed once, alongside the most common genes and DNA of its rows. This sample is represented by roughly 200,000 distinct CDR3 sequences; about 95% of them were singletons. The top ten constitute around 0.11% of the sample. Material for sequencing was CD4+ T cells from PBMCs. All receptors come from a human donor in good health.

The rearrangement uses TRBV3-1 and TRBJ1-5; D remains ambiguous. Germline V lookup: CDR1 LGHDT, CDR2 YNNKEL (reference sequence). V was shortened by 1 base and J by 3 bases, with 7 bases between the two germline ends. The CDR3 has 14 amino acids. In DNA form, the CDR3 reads TGTGCCAGCAGCCAAGTTGGAGTCAATCAGCCCCAGCATTTT. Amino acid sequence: CASSQVGVNQPQHF.

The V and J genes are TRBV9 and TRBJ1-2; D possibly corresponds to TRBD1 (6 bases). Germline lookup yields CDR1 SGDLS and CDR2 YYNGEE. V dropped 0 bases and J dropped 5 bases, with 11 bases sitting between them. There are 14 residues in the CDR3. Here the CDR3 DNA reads TGTGCCAGCAGCGTAGGAAGGGGGTATTATGGCTACACCTTC. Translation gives CASSVGRGYYGYTF.

This CDR3 is CASSPPARGRANVLTF. The CDR3 DNA sequence: TGTGCCAGCTCACCCCCAGCCCGGGGTCGGGCCAACGTCCTGACTTTC. The V call is TRBV18, the J call TRBJ2-6, with a tentative D call TRBD2 (5 bases). This CDR3 region has 16 residues. The germline CDR1 and CDR2 sequences are KGHSH and LQKENI. The germline V and J ends were trimmed by 3 bases and 5 bases, with 14 bases remaining between them.

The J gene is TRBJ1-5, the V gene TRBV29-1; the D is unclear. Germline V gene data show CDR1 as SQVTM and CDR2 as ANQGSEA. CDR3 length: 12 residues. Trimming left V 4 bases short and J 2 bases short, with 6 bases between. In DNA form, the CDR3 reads TGCAGCGTTGGGTCTGGCAATCAGCCCCAGCATTTT. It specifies CSVGSGNQPQHF.

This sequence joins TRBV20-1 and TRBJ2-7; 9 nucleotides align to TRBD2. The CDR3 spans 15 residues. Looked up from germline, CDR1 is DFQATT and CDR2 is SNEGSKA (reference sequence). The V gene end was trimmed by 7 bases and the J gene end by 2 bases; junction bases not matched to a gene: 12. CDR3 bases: TGCAGTGTAGATAGCGGGAGAGGCGGAACCTACGAGCAGTACTTC. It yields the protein CSVDSGRGGTYEQYF.

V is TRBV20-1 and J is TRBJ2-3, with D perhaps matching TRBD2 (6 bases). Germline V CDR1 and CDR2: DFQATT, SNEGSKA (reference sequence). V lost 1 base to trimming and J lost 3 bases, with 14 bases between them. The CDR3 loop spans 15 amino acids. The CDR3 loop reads CSARGSGRSTDTQYF. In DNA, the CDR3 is TGCAGTGCTAGAGGTAGCGGAAGAAGTACAGATACGCAGTATTTT.

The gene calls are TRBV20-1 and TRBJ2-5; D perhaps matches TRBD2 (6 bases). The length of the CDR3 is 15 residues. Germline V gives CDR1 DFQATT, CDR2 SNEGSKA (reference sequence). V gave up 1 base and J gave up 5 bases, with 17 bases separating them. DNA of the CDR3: TGCAGTGCTAGAGCTCCGGCCCAGGCGGGGGAGACCCAGTACTTC. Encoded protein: CSARAPAQAGETQYF.

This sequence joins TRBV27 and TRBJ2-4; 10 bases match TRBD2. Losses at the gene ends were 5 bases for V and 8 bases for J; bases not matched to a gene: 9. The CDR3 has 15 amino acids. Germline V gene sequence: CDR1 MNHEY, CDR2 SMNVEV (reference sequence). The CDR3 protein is CASSALAGTSDIQYF. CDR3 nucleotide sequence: TGTGCCAGCAGTGCGCTAGCCGGGACTAGCGACATTCAGTACTTC.

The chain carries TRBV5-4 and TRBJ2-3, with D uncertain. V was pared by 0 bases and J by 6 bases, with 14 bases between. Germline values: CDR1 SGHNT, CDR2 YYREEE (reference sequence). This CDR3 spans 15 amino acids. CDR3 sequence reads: CASSLGQMITDTQYF. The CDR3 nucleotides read TGTGCCAGCAGCTTGGGACAAATGATCACGGATACGCAGTATTTT. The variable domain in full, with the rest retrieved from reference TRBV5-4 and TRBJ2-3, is ETGVTQSPTHLIKTRGQQVTLRCSSQSGHNTVSWYQQALGQGPQFIFQYYREEENGRGNFPPRFSGLQFPNYSSELNVNALELDDSALYLCASSLGQMITDTQYFGPGTRLTVL.

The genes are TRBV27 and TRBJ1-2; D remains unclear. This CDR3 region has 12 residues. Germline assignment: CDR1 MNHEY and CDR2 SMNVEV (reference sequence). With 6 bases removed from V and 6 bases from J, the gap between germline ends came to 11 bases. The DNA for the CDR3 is TGTGCCAGCAGGGCGGCTGGCGATGGCTACACCTTC. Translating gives CASRAAGDGYTF.

This chain's CDR3 is CASSPQGAFGELFF. The DNA for the CDR3 is TGTGCCAGCAGCCCACAGGGGGCGTTCGGGGAGCTGTTTTTT. The chain recombines TRBV11-1 with TRBJ2-2; 9 nucleotides align to TRBD1. Trimming removed 5 bases from V and 7 bases from J; junction bases left unmatched: 5. Looked up from germline, CDR1 is SGHAT and CDR2 is FQDESV (reference sequence). The CDR3 has 14 amino acids.

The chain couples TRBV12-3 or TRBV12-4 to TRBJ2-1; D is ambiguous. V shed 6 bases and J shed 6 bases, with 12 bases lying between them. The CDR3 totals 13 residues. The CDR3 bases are TGTGCCAGCAGACACGGGCCATCCAATGAGCAGTTCTTC. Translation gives CASRHGPSNEQFF.

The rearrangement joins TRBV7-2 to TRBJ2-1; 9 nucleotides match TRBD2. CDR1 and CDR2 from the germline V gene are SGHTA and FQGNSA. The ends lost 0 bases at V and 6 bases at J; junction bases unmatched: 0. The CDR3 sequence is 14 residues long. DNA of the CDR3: TGTGCCAGCAGCTTAGCGGGACTAGCCAATGAGCAGTTCTTC. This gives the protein CASSLAGLANEQFF.

This CDR3 reads CASSQVRVSYEQFF. The CDR3 coding sequence is TGTGCCAGCAGCCAAGTGAGGGTGAGCTATGAGCAGTTCTTC. The genes are TRBV3-1 and TRBJ2-1, with D maybe TRBD2 (5 bases). The ends were cut back, 1 base at V and 8 bases at J, with 12 bases in the middle. The CDR3 contains 14 residues. Germline-derived CDR1 and CDR2 are LGHDT and YNNKEL (reference sequence).

CDR3 loop: CATSRATSLETQYF. The CDR3 bases are TGTGCCACCAGCAGAGCGACCTCATTAGAGACCCAGTACTTC. The chain is built from TRBV15 and TRBJ2-5; unclear D gene. V was cut by 1 base and J by 4 bases, with 10 bases left in between. This CDR3 has 14 amino acids. CDR1 is LNHNV and CDR2 is YYDKDF in the germline V gene (reference sequence).

CDR3 region: CASSQETRETQYF. The CDR3 DNA reads as TGTGCCAGCAGCCAAGAGACGAGGGAGACCCAGTACTTC. The V gene is TRBV11-2, the J gene TRBJ2-5, with D unclear. Germline V CDR1 and CDR2: SGHAT, FQNNGV. Trimming took 5 bases from V and 5 from J, leaving 12 bases between them. This CDR3 is 13 amino acids long.

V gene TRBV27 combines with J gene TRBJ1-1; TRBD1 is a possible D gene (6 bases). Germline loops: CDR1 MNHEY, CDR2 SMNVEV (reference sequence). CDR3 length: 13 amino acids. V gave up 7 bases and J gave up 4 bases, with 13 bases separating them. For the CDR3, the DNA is TGTGCCAGCACCCGGGGGCCGGGCACTGAAGCTTTCTTT. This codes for CASTRGPGTEAFF.

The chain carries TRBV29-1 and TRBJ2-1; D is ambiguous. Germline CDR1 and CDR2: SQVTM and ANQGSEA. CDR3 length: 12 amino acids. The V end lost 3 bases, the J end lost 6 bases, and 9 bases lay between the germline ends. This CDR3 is CSVDKGGNEQFF. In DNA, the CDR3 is TGCAGCGTTGATAAAGGCGGCAATGAGCAGTTCTTC.

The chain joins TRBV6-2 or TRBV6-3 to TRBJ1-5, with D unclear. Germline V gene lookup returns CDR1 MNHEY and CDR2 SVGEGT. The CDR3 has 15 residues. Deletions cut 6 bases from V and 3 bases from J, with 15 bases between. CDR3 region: CASRYKPTYNQPQHF. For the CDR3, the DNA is TGTGCCAGCAGATATAAGCCGACATACAATCAGCCCCAGCATTTT.

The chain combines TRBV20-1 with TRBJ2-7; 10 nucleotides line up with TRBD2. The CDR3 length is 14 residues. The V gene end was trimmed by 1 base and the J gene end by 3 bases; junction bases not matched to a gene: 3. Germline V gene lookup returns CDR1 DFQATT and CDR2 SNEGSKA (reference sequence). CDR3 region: CSARVASGSYEQYF. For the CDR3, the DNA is TGCAGTGCTAGAGTGGCTAGCGGGAGCTACGAGCAGTACTTC.

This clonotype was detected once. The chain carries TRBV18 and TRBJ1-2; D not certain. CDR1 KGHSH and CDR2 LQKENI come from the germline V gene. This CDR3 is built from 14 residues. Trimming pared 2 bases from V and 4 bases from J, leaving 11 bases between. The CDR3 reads CASSPEKNTYGYTF. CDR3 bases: TGTGCCAGCTCACCAGAGAAGAACACCTATGGCTACACCTTC.